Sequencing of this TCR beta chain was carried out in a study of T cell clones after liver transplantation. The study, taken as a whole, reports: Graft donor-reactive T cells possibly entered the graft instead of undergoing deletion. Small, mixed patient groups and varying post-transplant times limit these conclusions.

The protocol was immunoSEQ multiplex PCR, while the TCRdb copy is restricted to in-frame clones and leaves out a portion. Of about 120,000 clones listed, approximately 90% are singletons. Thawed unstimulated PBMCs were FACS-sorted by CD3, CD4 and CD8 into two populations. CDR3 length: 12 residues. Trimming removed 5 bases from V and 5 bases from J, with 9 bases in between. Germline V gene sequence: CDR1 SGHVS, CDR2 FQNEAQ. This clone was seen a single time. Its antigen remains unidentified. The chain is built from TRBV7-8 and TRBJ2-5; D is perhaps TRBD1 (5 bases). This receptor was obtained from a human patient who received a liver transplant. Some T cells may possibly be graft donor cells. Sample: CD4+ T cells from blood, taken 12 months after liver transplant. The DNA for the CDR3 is TGTGCCAGCAGCGCCTACAGGGAGACCCAGTACTTC. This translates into CASSAYRETQYF.